One T cell receptor (beta chain) is described in this entry. Its antigen is unidentified. Primers used in a second PCR of about 6 to 11 cycles were a sample-barcoded 5' primer and a J-beta primer mix. CDR3-containing paired-end reads numbered at least 3 million in each sample. MiXCR, run by TCRdb on the 5' RACE reads, gives a single entry per CDR3 protein. The table has about 1 million distinct CDR3 sequences, around 45% seen once; the top ten hold approximately 17%. CDR1 KGHDR and CDR2 SFDVKD come from the germline V gene. V was cut by 6 bases and J by 3 bases, with 14 bases left in between. There are 15 residues in the CDR3. The sample originates from a study of blood T cells in healthy people across ages. Points from the study as a whole: Roughly linear declines in TCR beta diversity per million T cells occurred with age.

The TCR originated in a woman aged 55-69 years in good health. The chain recombines TRBV24-1 with TRBJ2-1, with D unclear. The specimen was blood. CDR3 protein: CATSKGGPGYNEQFF. CDR3 DNA sequence: TGTGCCACCAGTAAGGGTGGGCCAGGCTACAATGAGCAGTTCTTC.